Presented here are 32 T cell receptor beta chains from one specimen sequenced in a study of blood T cell repertoires in COVID-19. The method was immunoSEQ multiplex PCR; TCRdb's version includes in-frame clones alone and lacks a portion of them. The sample shows 350,000 to 450,000 clones, more than 75% of them seen only once. The specimen was PBMCs or T cells enriched from blood (not recorded which). The receptor source for this set is a man in his forties in a cohort exposed to, infected with or recovered from COVID-19 (not recorded which).

The rearrangement links TRBV28 to TRBJ1-1; D remains unclear. Germline V gene data show CDR1 as MDHEN and CDR2 as SYDVKM. CDR3 size: 11 residues. Between the trimmed V and J ends, which lost 6 bases and 11 bases, there was a span of 13 bases. CDR3 sequence reads: CASRAGRVAFF. Written as DNA, the CDR3 is TGTGCCAGCAGAGCCGGGAGGGTGGCTTTCTTT. The full variable domain, its missing parts supplied by reference TRBV28 and TRBJ1-1, is DVKVTQSSRYLVKRTGEKVFLECVQDMDHENMFWYRQDPGLGLRLIYFSYDVKMKEKGDIPEGYSVSREKKERFSLILESASTNQTSMYLCASRAGRVAFFGQGTRLTVV.

This clone showed up just a few times. The chain is built from TRBV24-1 and TRBJ1-2, with 8 bases fitting TRBD1. Germline CDR1 and CDR2: KGHDR and SFDVKD. V lost 4 bases and J lost 11; bases outside the gene matches: 5. The CDR3 runs 12 residues. CDR3 bases: TGTGCCACCAGTGACCCTGGACAGGGATACACCTTC. It specifies CATSDPGQGYTF.

The V call is TRBV28, the J call TRBJ2-3, with D possibly matching TRBD2 (5 bases). Germline lookup yields CDR1 MDHEN and CDR2 SYDVKM. V lost 1 base, J lost 0 bases, and 14 bases lay in between. The CDR3 runs 17 residues. CDR3 in DNA: TGTGCCAGCAGTTTATCGGGTGCCGGGAAGAGCACAGATACGCAGTATTTT. The encoded protein is CASSLSGAGKSTDTQYF.

The V call is TRBV13, the J call TRBJ2-1, with TRBD1 matching over 10 bases. The V gene end was trimmed by 6 bases and the J gene end by 5 bases; junction bases not matched to a gene: 16. This CDR3 spans 18 amino acids. Germline lookup yields CDR1 PRHDT and CDR2 FYEKMQ (reference sequence). This CDR3 is CASRRDRGRGRANNEQFF. The CDR3 coding sequence is TGTGCCAGCAGACGAGACAGGGGGCGCGGGCGGGCAAACAATGAGCAGTTCTTC. Using reference TRBV13 and TRBJ2-1 for the parts outside the CDR3, the full variable domain is AAGVIQSPRHLIKEKRETATLKCYPIPRHDTVYWYQQGPGQDPQFLISFYEKMQSDKGSIPDRFSAQQFSDYHSELNMSSLELGDSALYFCASRRDRGRGRANNEQFFGPGTRLTVL.

This sequence joins TRBV7-2 and TRBJ2-1; D is possibly TRBD2 (6 bases). This CDR3 spans 14 amino acids. Trimming removed 5 bases at V and 3 bases at J, with 11 bases between. The V gene's germline CDR1 is SGHTA and CDR2 FQGNSA. This CDR3 reads CASSRGGDYNEQFF. DNA of the CDR3: TGTGCCAGCAGCCGTGGAGGGGACTACAATGAGCAGTTCTTC.

The rearrangement joins TRBV4-1 to TRBJ1-5; D unresolved. Germline CDR1 is MGHRA and CDR2 is YSYEKL. Between the trimmed V and J ends, which lost 0 bases and 3 bases, there was a span of 6 bases. The CDR3 is 14 amino acids. The CDR3 spells CASSQDGLNQPQHF. CDR3 bases: TGCGCCAGCAGCCAAGATGGGCTCAATCAGCCCCAGCATTTT.

The chain links TRBV19 to TRBJ1-5; 11 bases line up with TRBD1. Germline V lookup: CDR1 LNHDA, CDR2 SQIVND (reference sequence). The V and J ends lost 5 bases and 6 bases, in that order; junction bases with no gene match: 3. The CDR3 length is 14 residues. CDR3 sequence (DNA): TGTGCCAGTAGTGGGACAGGGGGTGGTCAGCCCCAGCATTTT. This codes for CASSGTGGGQPQHF.

The chain links TRBV7-2 to TRBJ2-7; TRBD2 might be the D (6 bases). CDR1 and CDR2 (germline): SGHTA, FQGNSA. Trimming removed 6 bases at V and 0 bases at J, with 12 bases between. There are 14 residues in the CDR3. CDR3 coding DNA: TGTGCCAGCAGTACTAGCCCTAGCTCCTACGAGCAGTACTTC. This gives the protein CASSTSPSSYEQYF.

The chain employs TRBV5-1 and TRBJ1-3, with 9 bases fitting TRBD1. V lost 4 bases, J lost 7 bases, and 12 bases stayed unmatched. This CDR3 region has 16 residues. Germline values: CDR1 SGHRS, CDR2 YFSETQ. The CDR3 loop reads CASSPSKQGADNTIYF. CDR3 in DNA: TGCGCCAGCAGCCCATCAAAACAGGGGGCTGACAACACCATATATTTT.

The V gene is TRBV11-2, the J gene TRBJ2-5, with TRBD2 as a possible D gene (7 bases). Germline assignment: CDR1 SGHAT and CDR2 FQNNGV. The CDR3 runs to 16 residues. Trimming cost V 1 base and J 6 bases, with 18 bases left between them. The CDR3 DNA follows: TGTGCCAGCAGCTTAGGTGGGGGGGCCCTGGTAAAGACCCAGTACTTC. As protein: CASSLGGGALVKTQYF.

CDR3: CASNLGQPHTEAFF. The CDR3 bases are TGCGCCAGCAACTTAGGACAGCCCCACACTGAAGCTTTCTTT. The chain recombines TRBV5-1 with TRBJ1-1; D is perhaps TRBD1 (6 bases). This CDR3 is built from 14 residues. Germline CDR1 SGHRS, CDR2 YFSETQ. V gave up 6 bases and J gave up 3 bases, with 15 bases separating them. The full variable domain, completed using reference TRBV5-1 and TRBJ1-1, is KAGVTQTPRYLIKTRGQQVTLSCSPISGHRSVSWYQQTPGQGLQFLFEYFSETQRNKGNFPGRFSGRQFSNSRSEMNVSTLELGDSALYLCASNLGQPHTEAFFGQGTRLTVV.

The rearrangement uses TRBV12-5 and TRBJ2-3, with TRBD2 identical over 7 bases. Germline CDR1 and CDR2: LGHNT and FRNRAP. With V trimmed by 7 bases and J by 0 bases, 7 bases remained unmatched. This CDR3 has 15 residues. CDR3 loop: CASAPSGVSTDTQYF. In DNA form, the CDR3 reads TGTGCTAGTGCTCCCAGCGGGGTTAGCACAGATACGCAGTATTTT. The full variable domain, with the rest looked up from reference TRBV12-5 and TRBJ2-3, is DARVTQTPRHKVTEMGQEVTMRCQPILGHNTVFWYRQTMMQGLELLAYFRNRAPLDDSGMPKDRFSAEMPDATLATLKIQPSEPRDSAVYFCASAPSGVSTDTQYFGPGTRLTVL.

V is TRBV28 and J is TRBJ1-1, with TRBD1 identical over 8 bases. Germline V gene sequence: CDR1 MDHEN, CDR2 SYDVKM. There are 14 residues in the CDR3. The trim removed 7 bases at V and 8 bases at J, leaving 12 bases unmatched. CDR3 region: CASTPTGTGYEAFF. In DNA, the CDR3 is TGTGCCAGCACCCCGACCGGGACAGGATACGAAGCTTTCTTT. Full variable domain (missing parts from reference TRBV28 and TRBJ1-1): DVKVTQSSRYLVKRTGEKVFLECVQDMDHENMFWYRQDPGLGLRLIYFSYDVKMKEKGDIPEGYSVSREKKERFSLILESASTNQTSMYLCASTPTGTGYEAFFGQGTRLTVV.

The V call is TRBV6-5, the J call TRBJ1-4, with no clear D. Trimming cost V 6 bases and J 9 bases, with 14 bases left between them. The CDR3 runs 13 residues. Germline V gene lookup returns CDR1 MNHEY and CDR2 SVGAGI. The CDR3 region is CASRQVLMKKLFF. The DNA for the CDR3 is TGTGCCAGCAGGCAGGTGCTAATGAAAAAACTGTTTTTT.

The chain couples TRBV11-3 to TRBJ2-6, with TRBD2 identical over 7 bases. V was pared by 5 bases and J by 0 bases, with 4 bases of the junction left unmatched. The CDR3 is 16 amino acids. Looked up from germline, CDR1 is SGHNT and CDR2 is YENEEA. The CDR3: CASSRGTTSGANVLTF. CDR3 nucleotides: TGTGCCAGCAGCAGAGGGACTACCTCTGGGGCCAACGTCCTGACTTTC. Together with reference TRBV11-3 and TRBJ2-6, the CDR3 gives the full variable domain: EAGVVQSPRYKIIEKKQPVAFWCNPISGHNTLYWYLQNLGQGPELLIRYENEEAVDDSQLPKDRFSAERLKGVDSTLKIQPAELGDSAVYLCASSRGTTSGANVLTFGAGSRLTVL.

The gene calls are TRBV6-2 or TRBV6-3 and TRBJ2-3; D is undetermined. V lost 4 bases and J lost 0, with 8 bases in between. Looked up from germline, CDR1 is MNHEY and CDR2 is SVGEGT. The CDR3 contains 14 residues. CDR3 amino acids: CASSLGYSTDTQYF. CDR3 nucleotides: TGTGCCAGCAGTTTGGGCTATAGCACAGATACGCAGTATTTT.

The gene calls are TRBV7-6 and TRBJ2-1; 10 nucleotides line up with TRBD1. The V gene end was trimmed by 5 bases and the J gene end by 5 bases; junction bases not matched to a gene: 9. This CDR3 has 16 amino acids. Germline lookup yields CDR1 SGHVS and CDR2 FNYEAQ. CDR3 residues: CASSRGGQGPDNEQFF. The CDR3 coding sequence is TGTGCCAGCAGCCGAGGGGGACAGGGGCCGGACAATGAGCAGTTCTTC.

This clone was observed once. The rearrangement links TRBV7-3 to TRBJ2-3; possible D gene TRBD2, 6 bases. CDR3 length: 16 amino acids. V was clipped by 2 bases and J by 5 bases, with 17 bases between them. Germline lookup yields CDR1 SGHTA and CDR2 FQGTGA. CDR3 nucleotide sequence: TGTGCCAGCAGCTTACTCGGGACTGCAATTAGAGATACGCAGTATTTT. This encodes CASSLLGTAIRDTQYF.

The rearrangement joins TRBV4-1 to TRBJ1-1, with 7 bases matching TRBD1. The germline CDR1 and CDR2 sequences are MGHRA and YSYEKL. This CDR3 region has 14 residues. V lost 6 bases, J lost 1 base, and 5 bases stayed unmatched. CDR3 DNA sequence: TGCGCCAGCAGGCCGACAGGGCAGAACACTGAAGCTTTCTTT. Protein product: CASRPTGQNTEAFF.

On this clone: A junction boundary mismatches the germline segment, possibly from a read error. CDR3 loop: CAGSLAGVNSPLHF. CDR3 DNA: TGTGCCGGCAGTTTGGCGGGGGTTAATTCACCCCTCCACTTT. The chain carries TRBV28 and TRBJ1-6; D is perhaps TRBD1 (5 bases). Germline V gene lookup returns CDR1 MDHEN and CDR2 SYDVKM. CDR3 length: 14 amino acids.

This clone occurred once. CDR3: CASSHYLGLADYEQYF. CDR3 coding DNA: TGTGCCAGCAGCCACTACCTGGGACTAGCGGACTACGAGCAGTACTTC. This rearrangement joins TRBV3-1 (or the pseudogene TRBV3-2) to TRBJ2-7, with TRBD2 identical over 11 bases. Germline assignment: CDR1 LGHDT and CDR2 YNNKEL (reference sequence). V shed 3 bases and J 3 bases; nucleotides not matched to a gene: 7. This CDR3 is built from 16 residues.

This clone was recorded a few times. This sequence joins TRBV30 and TRBJ1-5; TRBD1 matches at 7 bases. The length of the CDR3 is 15 residues. V dropped 3 bases and J dropped 7; count of bases not matched to a gene: 12. From germline, CDR1 is GTSNPN and CDR2 SVGIG (reference sequence). The CDR3 protein is CAWRAPTGAGQPQHF. Here the CDR3 DNA reads TGTGCCTGGAGAGCCCCTACAGGGGCGGGACAGCCCCAGCATTTT. Together with reference TRBV30 and TRBJ1-5, the CDR3 gives the full variable domain: SQTIHQWPATLVQPVGSPLSLECTVEGTSNPNLYWYRQAAGRGLQLLFYSVGIGQISSEVPQNLSASRPQDRQFILSSKKLLLSDSGFYLCAWRAPTGAGQPQHFGDGTRLSIL.

The CDR3 DNA follows: TGTGCCAGCAGCAAGGACAGGGCCCCGGTGTTCTTC. It specifies CASSKDRAPVFF. The V and J genes are TRBV7-8 and TRBJ2-1, with TRBD1 identical over 8 bases. The CDR3 has 12 residues. J lost 15 bases, V lost 5 bases, and 9 bases had no gene match. Per the germline V gene, CDR1 is SGHVS and CDR2 is FQNEAQ. Using reference TRBV7-8 and TRBJ2-1 for the parts outside the CDR3, the full variable domain is GAGVSQSPRYKVAKRGQDVALRCDPISGHVSLFWYQQALGQGPEFLTYFQNEAQLDKSGLPSDRFFAERPEGSVSTLKIQRTQQEDSAVYLCASSKDRAPVFFGPGTRLTVL.

V gene TRBV20-1 combines with J gene TRBJ2-1; 11 bases line up with TRBD2. CDR3 length equals 17 residues. Germline CDR1 is DFQATT and CDR2 is SNEGSKA (reference sequence). V trimming: 3 bases; J trimming: 5 bases; junction bases outside the gene matches: 12. The CDR3 DNA reads as TGCAGTGCTAGTACCCAGGGGACTAGCGGAATACACAATGAGCAGTTCTTC. Translating gives CSASTQGTSGIHNEQFF.

The chain couples TRBV7-6 to TRBJ1-1, with D maybe TRBD1 (5 bases). Per the germline V gene, CDR1 is SGHVS and CDR2 is FNYEAQ. The V end was cut by 5 bases, the J end by 2 bases, with 9 bases between. The CDR3 spans 13 residues. The CDR3 DNA sequence: TGTGCCAGCAGCCCTGGACAAAACACTGAAGCTTTCTTT. Translating it yields CASSPGQNTEAFF.

The chain employs TRBV11-1 and TRBJ2-3, with 9 bases identical to TRBD2. The CDR3 is 16 amino acids. Germline V gene data show CDR1 as SGHAT and CDR2 as FQDESV (reference sequence). V trimming: 5 bases; J trimming: 1 base; junction bases outside the gene matches: 7. The CDR3 nucleotides are TGTGCCAGCAGCGTAATAGCGGGAGAGGGCACAGATACGCAGTATTTT. Amino acid sequence: CASSVIAGEGTDTQYF. Filled out from reference TRBV11-1 and TRBJ2-3, the complete variable domain reads EAEVAQSPRYKITEKSQAVAFWCDPISGHATLYWYRQILGQGPELLVQFQDESVVDDSQLPKDRFSAERLKGVDSTLKIQPAELGDSAMYLCASSVIAGEGTDTQYFGPGTRLTVL.

The V call is TRBV5-4, the J call TRBJ1-1, with D unclear. The germline CDR1 and CDR2 sequences are SGHNT and YYREEE (reference sequence). The CDR3 length is 15 residues. V lost 0 bases to trimming and J lost 1 base, with 10 bases between them. The CDR3 bases are TGTGCCAGCAGCTTGGTCATGTCAGGGAACACTGAAGCTTTCTTT. Residues: CASSLVMSGNTEAFF.

V usage is TRBV7-8 and J usage is TRBJ2-2; TRBD2 agrees at 7 bases. Trimming cost V 2 bases and J 6 bases; bases outside gene matches: 15. CDR3 length: 18 residues. CDR1 and CDR2 (germline): SGHVS, FQNEAQ. CDR3 sequence reads: CASSLTGRLRVHPGELFF. The CDR3 nucleotides are TGTGCCAGCAGCTTAACCGGGAGGTTAAGGGTTCACCCCGGGGAGCTGTTTTTT.

This clone was counted between two and nine times. V usage is TRBV19 and J usage is TRBJ1-2, with unresolved D. Trimming shortened V by 6 bases and J by 8 bases, and 10 bases separated the two germline ends. Germline loops: CDR1 LNHDA, CDR2 SQIVND (reference sequence). The CDR3 is 11 amino acids. The CDR3 nucleotides read TGTGCCAGTAGATCGGTTTTAGGCTACACCTTC. Encoded protein: CASRSVLGYTF.

In this sample, this clone turned up a few times. CDR3: CSTDRGNYNEQFF. CDR3 in DNA: TGCAGCACTGACAGGGGGAACTACAATGAGCAGTTCTTC. The chain couples TRBV29-1 to TRBJ2-1; the match to TRBD1 covers 9 bases. The CDR3 extends over 13 amino acids. V was clipped by 8 bases and J by 3 bases; unmatched bases: 5. The germline gives CDR1 SQVTM, CDR2 ANQGSEA.

This rearrangement joins TRBV28 to TRBJ2-2, with D maybe TRBD2 (6 bases). V dropped 7 bases and J dropped 1 base, with 7 bases sitting between them. Germline CDR1 reads MDHEN; CDR2 reads SYDVKM. The CDR3 has 13 residues. The CDR3 reads CASKEGNTGELFF. CDR3 nucleotide sequence: TGTGCCAGCAAGGAGGGGAACACCGGGGAGCTGTTTTTT.

This clone was recorded a few times. The rearrangement joins TRBV5-1 to TRBJ1-1; D remains unclear. V was pared by 0 bases and J by 1 base, with 13 bases between. Germline assignment: CDR1 SGHRS and CDR2 YFSETQ. The CDR3 runs 16 residues. The CDR3 coding sequence is TGCGCCAGCAGCTTGGAAAACCGCTACAGGAACACTGAAGCTTTCTTT. The encoded protein is CASSLENRYRNTEAFF.